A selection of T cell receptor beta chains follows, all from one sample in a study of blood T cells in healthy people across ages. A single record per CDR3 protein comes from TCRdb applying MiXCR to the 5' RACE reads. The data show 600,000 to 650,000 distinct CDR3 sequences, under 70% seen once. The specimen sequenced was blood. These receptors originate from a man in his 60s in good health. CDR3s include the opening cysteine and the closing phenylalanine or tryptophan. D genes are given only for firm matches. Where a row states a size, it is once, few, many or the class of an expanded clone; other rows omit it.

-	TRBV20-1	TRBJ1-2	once	TGCAGTGCCAAACGGCATGGGTGGAACTATGGCTACACCTTC	CSAKRHGWNYGYTF
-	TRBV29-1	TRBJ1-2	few	TGCAGCGTTGAAGACTATGGCTACACCTTC	CSVEDYGYTF
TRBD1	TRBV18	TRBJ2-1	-	TGTGCCAGCTCACCCGGACAGGGGATAGAGACCCAGTTCTTC	CASSPGQGIETQFF
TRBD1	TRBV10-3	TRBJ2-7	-	TGTGCCATCAGTGATGGGACAGGGGCGAGCTACGAGCAGTACTTC	CAISDGTGASYEQYF
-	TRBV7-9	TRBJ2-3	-	TGTGCCAGCAGCATAACAGGGTCCAGCACAGATACGCAGTATTTT	CASSITGSSTDTQYF
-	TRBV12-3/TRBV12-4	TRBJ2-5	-	TGTGCCAGCAGCCAGACTCCTGTTGGGACCCAGTACTTC	CASSQTPVGTQYF
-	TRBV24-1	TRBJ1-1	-	TGTGCCACCAGTGACCGGACGGAAGCGGGGGAGAACACTGAAGCTTTCTTT	CATSDRTEAGENTEAFF
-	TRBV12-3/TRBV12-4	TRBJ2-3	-	TGTGCCAGCAGTTTTTCGCGGGGAGATACGCAGTATTTT	CASSFSRGDTQYF
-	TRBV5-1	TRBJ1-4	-	TGCGCCAGCAGCTTGTTATCAACTAATGAAAAACTGTTTTTT	CASSLLSTNEKLFF
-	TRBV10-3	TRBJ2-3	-	TGTGCCATCAGTGATGAGGGTAGGGGAGATACGCAGTATTTT	CAISDEGRGDTQYF
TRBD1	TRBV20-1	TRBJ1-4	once	TGCAGTGCTAGGAAAGGGACAGGGGGGGACGGTGCAACTAATGAAAAACTGTTTTTT	CSARKGTGGDGATNEKLFF
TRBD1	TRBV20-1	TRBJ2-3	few	TGCAGTGCCCCCCCCCGAGGGGGCGCAGATACGCAGTATTTT	CSAPPRGGADTQYF
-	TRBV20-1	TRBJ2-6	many	TGCAGTGCTCCGCTGGGGCCCGGGGCCAACGTCCTGACTTTC	CSAPLGPGANVLTF
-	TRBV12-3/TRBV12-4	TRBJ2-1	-	TGTGCCAGCAGCTTTCTCGGGGGTGGGCAGTTCTTC	CASSFLGGGQFF
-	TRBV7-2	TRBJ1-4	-	TGTGCCAGCACCCCAGCTGCAACTAATGAAAAACTGTTTTTT	CASTPAATNEKLFF
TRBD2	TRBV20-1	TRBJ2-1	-	TGCAGTGCTAGAGACCCCTCGGCGGCTAGCGGGGGGAACAATGAGCAGTTCTTC	CSARDPSAASGGNNEQFF
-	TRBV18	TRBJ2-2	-	TGTGCCAGCTCACCTAATCCACCGAACACCGGGGAGCTGTTTTTT	CASSPNPPNTGELFF
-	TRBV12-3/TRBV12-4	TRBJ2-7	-	TGTGCCAGCAGTTTATCGGGGGGCTATAACGAGCAGTACTTC	CASSLSGGYNEQYF
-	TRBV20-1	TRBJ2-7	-	TGCAGTGCTAGGGCCACTACCTACGAGCAGTACTTC	CSARATTYEQYF
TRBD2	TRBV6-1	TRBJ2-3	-	TGTGCCGGGACTAGCGGGGGGGAAGGAGATACGCGGTATTTT	CAGTSGGEGDTRYF
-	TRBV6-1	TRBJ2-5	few	TGTGCCAGCAGTGAAAGTCAGGGACACCAAGAGACCCAGTACTTC	CASSESQGHQETQYF
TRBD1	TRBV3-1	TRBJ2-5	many	TGTGCCAGCAGGACGGGGACAGCTCAAGAGACCCAGTACTTC	CASRTGTAQETQYF
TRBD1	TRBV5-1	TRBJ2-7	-	TGCGCCAGCAGCGGACAGGGTGGTGACGAGCAGTACTTC	CASSGQGGDEQYF
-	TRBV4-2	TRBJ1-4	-	TGTGCCAGCAGCCAAGGAGGACAACGCTACGAAAAACTGTTTTTT	CASSQGGQRYEKLFF
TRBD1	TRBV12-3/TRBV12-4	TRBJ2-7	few	TGTGCCAGCAGGAGAACCGGGACAGGTGGGAACGAGCAGTACTTC	CASRRTGTGGNEQYF
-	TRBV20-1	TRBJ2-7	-	TGCAGTGCTGGGCAGGGAGGATTCGAGCAGTACTTC	CSAGQGGFEQYF
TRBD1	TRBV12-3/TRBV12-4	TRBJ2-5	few	TGTGCCAGCCGCTCGACAGGGCGGGAGACCCAGTACTTC	CASRSTGRETQYF
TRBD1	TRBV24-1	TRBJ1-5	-	TGTGCCACCAGACGTCAGGGGGGTGAGACCGGTCAGCCCCAGCATTTT	CATRRQGGETGQPQHF
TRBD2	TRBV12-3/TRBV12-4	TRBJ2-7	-	TGTGCCAGCAGTCAACAGACTAGCGGGGGCTCCTACGAGCAGTACTTC	CASSQQTSGGSYEQYF
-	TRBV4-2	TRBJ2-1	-	TGTGCCAGCAGCCAAGATGGGGTAGGGATCGATGAGCAGTTCTTC	CASSQDGVGIDEQFF
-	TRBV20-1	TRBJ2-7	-	TGCAGTGCTAGGGCTGCGGACGGCAGGTACGAGCAGTACTTC	CSARAADGRYEQYF
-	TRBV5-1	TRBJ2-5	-	TGCGCCAGCAGCCCTCATGGGGGCGAGACCCAGTACTTC	CASSPHGGETQYF
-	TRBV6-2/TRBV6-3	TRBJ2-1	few	TGTGCCAGCAGTGGCCGAAGCGGGGACAACAATGAGCAGTTCTTC	CASSGRSGDNNEQFF
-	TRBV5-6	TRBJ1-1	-	TGTGCCAGCAGCTTGATACGAGGTGCCACTGAAACTTTCTTT	CASSLIRGATETFF
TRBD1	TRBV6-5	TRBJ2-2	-	TGTGCCAGCAGTCCAGACAGGGGCACCGGGGAGCTGTTTTTT	CASSPDRGTGELFF